The T cell receptor beta chain described here comes from a study of T cells in Graves' hyperthyroidism and ophthalmopathy. TCR beta CDR3 regions were amplified from RNA. First-round RT-PCR with HTBI primers amplified the TCR CDR3 region. One entry per CDR3 protein results from TCRdb running MiXCR on the multiplex PCR reads. The table records around 440,000 distinct CDR3 sequences, roughly 14% of them present only once. Trimming removed 4 bases from V and 1 base from J, with 10 bases in between. Germline V gene lookup returns CDR1 MNHEY and CDR2 SVGAGI. The CDR3 consists of 14 residues. This clonotype was detected a few times.

Sequencing was done on a sample of blood. The chain carries TRBV6-5 and TRBJ1-2; D call uncertain. The receptor's source is a woman under 30 with Graves' hyperthyroidism. The CDR3, as DNA: TGTGCCAGCAGTTCGTTAAGGGTTAACTATGGCTACACCTTC. This gives the protein CASSSLRVNYGYTF.